This T cell receptor beta chain was profiled in a study of T cells in Graves' hyperthyroidism and ophthalmopathy. Study results and limitations: The model identified upcoming ophthalmopathy a median approximately six months ahead of onset.

This clonotype was observed many times. Its antigen is not known. Authors of the study amplified TCR beta CDR3 regions from RNA transcripts. With the HTBI primer set, the TCR CDR3 went through a first round of RT-PCR. A single record per CDR3 protein comes from TCRdb applying MiXCR to the multiplex PCR reads. The sample includes some 50,000 distinct CDR3 sequences, under 50% of them seen just once. Sequencing was performed on blood. The TCR was taken from a woman between 45 and 65 years old with Graves' ophthalmopathy.

The CDR3 DNA reads TGTGCCAGCAGCCCAGTGGGGCGGGGACCCTCCTACGAGCAGTACTTC. This sequence encodes CASSPVGRGPSYEQYF. V is TRBV7-2 and J is TRBJ2-7, with D possibly being TRBD2 (6 bases). Germline CDR1 and CDR2: SGHTA and FQGNSA. V was clipped by 5 bases and J by 0 bases, with 17 bases between them. The CDR3 is 16 residues long.